What follows is one TCR beta chain and its context. As yet, its antigen is unknown. The sample belongs to a study of blood T cells in healthy people across ages. Study results and caveats: While age rose, TCR beta diversity per million T cells dropped in a roughly linear way.

The CDR3 length is 15 residues. J was trimmed by 4 bases and V by 6 bases; bases with no gene match: 8. CDR1 is MNHNS, CDR2 SASEGT, per germline. Together with a sample-barcoded 5' primer, a J-beta primer mix was included in a second PCR lasting about 6 to 11 cycles. Every cDNA was tagged by a template-switch adaptor with 12 random nucleotides. TCRdb re-analysed the 5' RACE reads in MiXCR, keeping a single row per CDR3 protein. Here the sample spans roughly 700,000 distinct CDR3 sequences, approximately 25% being singletons. The same sample was also studied in work on T cells of mothers and their children. From that paper: The authors identified no persistent microchimeric T cell clones.

J is TRBJ2-5 and V is TRBV6-1; 10 bases match TRBD2. Sample: blood. This receptor was taken from a boy younger than 18 in good health. The chain's CDR3 is CASRQLAGMGETQYF. CDR3 coding DNA: TGTGCCAGCAGACAACTAGCGGGGATGGGAGAGACCCAGTACTTC.